This TCR beta chain stems from a study of blood T cell repertoires in COVID-19. Study-wide context: Material from acute and convalescent COVID-19 was sourced from the United States, Italy and Spain.

The trim removed 4 bases at V and 2 bases at J, leaving 10 bases unmatched. This CDR3 is 16 amino acids long. Germline values: CDR1 SGHTA, CDR2 FQGNSA. Profiled with immunoSEQ multiplex PCR; TCRdb holds only in-frame clones, not every one. Of 300,000 to 350,000 clones detected, approximately 88% appear once; the ten largest clones hold approximately 1.8%. The receptor was isolated from a woman aged 25 to 39 with COVID-19, enrolled during active disease. The J gene is TRBJ1-2, the V gene TRBV7-2; 7 nucleotides agree with TRBD1. The specimen was peripheral blood. CDR3 coding DNA: TGTGCCAGCAGCTCCTCGAGATGGGGACAGAACTATGGCTACACCTTC. It encodes CASSSSRWGQNYGYTF. Complete variable domain (other parts from reference TRBV7-2 and TRBJ1-2): GAGVSQSPSNKVTEKGKDVELRCDPISGHTALYWYRQSLGQGLEFLIYFQGNSAPDKSGLPSDRFSAERTGGSVSTLTIQRTQQEDSAVYLCASSSSRWGQNYGYTFGSGTRLTVV.